The 3 T cell receptor beta chains presented below share a single source sample, sequenced in a study of T-cell reconstitution after alpha-beta-depleted transplantation in children. TCRbeta library construction was performed incorporating unique molecular identifiers. TCRdb re-derived calls from the PCR reads in MiXCR, one entry per CDR3 protein. This table holds 900,000 or so distinct CDR3 sequences, roughly 15% found once. The source was PBMCs, mostly from graft donor cells, collected 360 days after TCRalphabeta/CD19-depleted stem cell transplant. The receptors here all came from a male patient under 18 who had a stem cell transplant for acute lymphoblastic leukemia, so the T cells may come from the graft donor.

In this sample, this clonotype turned up a few times. V gene TRBV5-1 combines with J gene TRBJ2-3, with 9 bases fitting TRBD2. Per germline, CDR1 SGHRS and CDR2 YFSETQ. Trimming took 4 bases from V and 2 from J; bases not matched to a gene: 5. This CDR3 is built from 15 residues. The CDR3 DNA is TGCGCCAGCAGCACGGGACTAGCATACACAGATACGCAGTATTTT. It encodes CASSTGLAYTDTQYF.

Many counts were recorded for this clonotype. The chain has TRBV6-1 and TRBJ2-1; 11 bases line up with TRBD2. The junction had 14 bases not matched to a gene; V was cut back by 6 bases and J by 7 bases. There are 17 residues in the CDR3. Germline CDR1 MNHNS, CDR2 SASEGT. DNA of the CDR3: TGTGCCAGCAGCCGAATAGCGGGAGGGTCACTAGGGAATGAGCAGTTCTTC. Residues: CASSRIAGGSLGNEQFF.

This clonotype was recorded many times. V and J are TRBV5-1 and TRBJ2-2; D gene uncertain. Trimming removed 1 base at V and 0 bases at J, with 7 bases between. The CDR3 runs to 15 residues. CDR1 SGHRS and CDR2 YFSETQ come from the germline V gene. The CDR3 here is CASSLRLANTGELFF. The CDR3 bases are TGCGCCAGCAGCTTGCGCCTAGCGAACACCGGGGAGCTGTTTTTT.